Presented here are 23 T cell receptor beta chains from one specimen sequenced in a study of sequential checkpoint blockade in melanoma. Treatment reported: randomized to nivolumab then ipilimumab (arm A) or the reverse (arm B). Clones were read by immunoSEQ multiplex PCR, and TCRdb kept only the in-frame ones, dropping some. The data hold 35,000 to 40,000 clones, with about 88% observed a single time. Here the sequenced sample was CD8+ T cells sorted from blood (inferred from file names), taken from a patient given nivolumab and ipilimumab in sequence. The source is a human donor with melanoma.

Only one count was recorded for this clone. The chain employs TRBV9 and TRBJ1-2; maybe TRBD1 (5 bases). V lost 3 bases and J 11 bases, leaving 14 bases between the germline ends. The germline V gene encodes CDR1 SGDLS and CDR2 YYNGEE. The CDR3 sequence is 12 residues long. CDR3 coding DNA: TGTGCCAGCAGCGATCAGGGTTATTGGTACACCTTC. Translated, it gives CASSDQGYWYTF.

The genes are TRBV29-1 and TRBJ2-3; 8 nucleotides line up with TRBD2. CDR1 SQVTM and CDR2 ANQGSEA come from the germline V gene. This CDR3 region has 16 residues. V was pared by 6 bases and J by 7 bases, with 18 bases of the junction left unmatched. CDR3 nucleotide sequence: TGCAGCGTGGATACCGGGGGGGCGGCAGGGCCTAATACGCAGTATTTT. The encoded protein is CSVDTGGAAGPNTQYF.

V usage is TRBV15 and J usage is TRBJ2-3; TRBD2 matches 11 bases. The V segment lost 0 bases and the J segment 4 bases; nucleotides outside the gene matches: 3. This CDR3 comprises 16 residues. Germline V lookup: CDR1 LNHNV, CDR2 YYDKDF (reference sequence). CDR3 residues: CATSREASGRPDTQYF. CDR3 coding DNA: TGTGCCACCAGCAGAGAGGCTAGCGGGAGGCCAGATACGCAGTATTTT.

This clone was seen once. At one end the junction does not follow the germline gene, possibly because of a read error. The chain joins TRBV2 to TRBJ2-7; 7 nucleotides agree with TRBD2. The CDR3 sequence is 13 residues long. Germline V gene data show CDR1 as SNHLY and CDR2 as FYNNEI. The CDR3 DNA sequence: TGTGCCAGCAGCCCCGGGGGGACCTACGAGCAGCACTTC. It codes for CASSPGGTYEQHF.

The J gene is TRBJ1-2, the V gene TRBV27; D may be TRBD1 (5 bases). V was cut by 4 bases and J by 4 bases, with 16 bases left in between. CDR1 and CDR2 from the germline V gene are MNHEY and SMNVEV (reference sequence). CDR3 length: 15 residues. In nucleotides, the CDR3 is TGTGCCAGCAGTTCATCATTGACAGAAACCTATGGCTACACCTTC. Translating gives CASSSSLTETYGYTF.

This chain uses TRBV19 with TRBJ2-5; D is perhaps TRBD1 (6 bases). The V end was cut by 10 bases, the J end by 4 bases, with 10 bases between. The CDR3 sequence is 11 residues long. CDR1 is LNHDA and CDR2 is SQIVND in the germline V gene (reference sequence). CDR3 protein: CATLGGETQYF. The CDR3 coding sequence is TGTGCCACCTTAGGGGGAGAGACCCAGTACTTC.

This sequence joins TRBV6-5 and TRBJ1-1; 7 positions agree with TRBD1. The ends lost 5 bases at V and 0 bases at J; junction bases unmatched: 6. CDR1 and CDR2 (germline): MNHEY, SVGAGI. This CDR3 comprises 15 residues. The CDR3 here is CASSLGQLMNTEAFF. The CDR3 DNA follows: TGTGCCAGCAGTCTGGGACAGCTCATGAACACTGAAGCTTTCTTT.

The V gene is TRBV9, the J gene TRBJ2-1; possibly TRBD2 for D (6 bases). This CDR3 region has 12 residues. The V end lost 4 bases, the J end lost 12 bases, and 14 bases lay between the germline ends. The germline gives CDR1 SGDLS, CDR2 YYNGEE. Written as DNA, the CDR3 is TGTGCCAGCAGCCCGGGGGAGCGAGGGCAGTTCTTC. This encodes CASSPGERGQFF.

The chain is built from TRBV7-9 and TRBJ2-1, with a weak D call TRBD1 (6 bases). Trimming stripped 4 bases from V and 0 bases from J, with 13 bases between. This CDR3 is 16 amino acids long. Looked up from germline, CDR1 is SEHNR and CDR2 is FQNEAQ (reference sequence). CDR3 coding DNA: TGTGCCAGCAGCTGGGGGCCGGACCGCTCCTACAATGAGCAGTTCTTC. Translation gives CASSWGPDRSYNEQFF.

The chain is built from TRBV6-1 and TRBJ2-1, with 7 positions matching TRBD2. The CDR3 is 15 residues long. V gave up 2 bases and J gave up 7 bases; unmatched junction bases: 8. Germline V CDR1 and CDR2: MNHNS, SASEGT. The CDR3 loop is CASSEPGRRFNEQFF. In DNA form, the CDR3 reads TGTGCCAGCAGTGAACCCGGGAGGAGGTTTAATGAGCAGTTCTTC.

The chain has TRBV6-5 and TRBJ2-3; 11 nucleotides agree with TRBD2. Trimming cost V 4 bases and J 6 bases; bases outside gene matches: 3. Germline CDR1 reads MNHEY; CDR2 reads SVGAGI. The CDR3 totals 14 residues. The CDR3 loop reads CASSLAGGMDTQYF. DNA of the CDR3: TGTGCCAGCAGTTTAGCGGGAGGGATGGATACGCAGTATTTT.

The chain has TRBV7-6 and TRBJ1-1, with 7 bases identical to TRBD1. The CDR3 consists of 16 residues. Germline V gives CDR1 SGHVS, CDR2 FNYEAQ. The V gene end was trimmed by 3 bases and the J gene end by 4 bases; junction bases not matched to a gene: 11. CDR3 in DNA: TGTGCCAGCAGCTTTACACAGGGGTCTGGAGGCACTGAAGCTTTCTTT. Protein sequence: CASSFTQGSGGTEAFF.

Comments on this clone: One junction end disagrees with the germline gene, perhaps due to a read error. The chain recombines TRBV7-3 with TRBJ2-3, with 8 bases fitting TRBD2. The CDR3 consists of 14 residues. CDR1 SGHTA and CDR2 FQGTGA come from the germline V gene. The CDR3 DNA follows: TGTGCCGGCAGCTCCGGACTAGCTGGAGATACGCAGTATTTT. Protein sequence: CAGSSGLAGDTQYF.

This clone showed up just once. The gene calls are TRBV4-1 and TRBJ2-1; TRBD2 might be the D (6 bases). Germline V lookup: CDR1 MGHRA, CDR2 YSYEKL. Trimming took 1 base from V and 12 from J, leaving 10 bases between them. The CDR3 consists of 12 residues. CDR3 region: CASSQGLVVQFF. In nucleotides, the CDR3 is TGCGCCAGCAGCCAAGGACTAGTTGTGCAGTTCTTC.

The chain employs TRBV9 and TRBJ1-3; 9 bases match TRBD1. The CDR3 covers 16 residues. Germline V gene lookup returns CDR1 SGDLS and CDR2 YYNGEE. Trimming cost V 1 base and J 1 base; bases outside gene matches: 3. This chain's CDR3 is CASSVTGGLSGNTIYF. DNA of the CDR3: TGTGCCAGCAGCGTAACAGGGGGCTTATCTGGAAACACCATATATTTT.

This clone appeared once. The V call is TRBV27, the J call TRBJ1-2; TRBD1 matches at 7 bases. This CDR3 is 14 amino acids long. Trimming at V came to 5 bases and at J to 6 bases, leaving 9 bases not matched to a gene. Germline CDR1 MNHEY, CDR2 SMNVEV (reference sequence). The CDR3 nucleotides read TGTGCCAGCAGTGACCGACAGGGCGAGGATGGCTACACCTTC. Amino acids: CASSDRQGEDGYTF.

The chain links TRBV7-2 to TRBJ1-3; D is possibly TRBD1 (5 bases). Germline V lookup: CDR1 SGHTA, CDR2 FQGNSA. There are 16 residues in the CDR3. V was shortened by 5 bases and J by 0 bases, with 14 bases between the two germline ends. CDR3 DNA: TGTGCCAGCAGCCCAATCTCAGGGCGCTCTGGAAACACCATATATTTT. Amino acid sequence: CASSPISGRSGNTIYF.

The rearrangement links TRBV9 to TRBJ2-5; TRBD2 matches 8 bases. The V gene's germline CDR1 is SGDLS and CDR2 YYNGEE. Losses at the gene ends were 4 bases for V and 3 bases for J; bases not matched to a gene: 8. The CDR3 totals 15 residues. The CDR3 loop reads CASSSLLGLEETQYF. In DNA form, the CDR3 reads TGTGCCAGCAGCTCATTACTGGGACTAGAAGAGACCCAGTACTTC.

The J gene is TRBJ2-1, the V gene TRBV4-1, with D uncertain. The ends were cut back, 1 base at V and 6 bases at J, with 7 bases in the middle. This CDR3 region has 13 residues. Germline CDR1 MGHRA, CDR2 YSYEKL. The CDR3 here is CASSQALLNEQFF. CDR3 nucleotides: TGCGCCAGCAGCCAAGCCCTCCTCAATGAGCAGTTCTTC.

The genes are TRBV5-4 and TRBJ1-2; unclear D gene. Trimming shortened V by 2 bases and J by 4 bases, and 12 bases separated the two germline ends. The CDR3 consists of 14 residues. Germline-derived CDR1 and CDR2 are SGHNT and YYREEE (reference sequence). In DNA, the CDR3 is TGTGCCAGCAGCTTTAGCGGGTTTAGCTATGGCTACACCTTC. This translates into CASSFSGFSYGYTF.

A single count supports this clone. The chain employs TRBV10-2 and TRBJ2-7; 10 nucleotides line up with TRBD2. Germline CDR1 and CDR2: WSHSY and SAAADI. The CDR3 loop spans 14 amino acids. V shed 4 bases, J shed 4 bases, and the junction held 4 bases outside the gene matches. The CDR3 bases are TGCGCCAGCAGTGGGACTAGCGGAGGTTACGAGCAGTACTTC. Encoded protein: CASSGTSGGYEQYF.

This rearrangement joins TRBV27 to TRBJ2-7; TRBD1 matches at 8 bases. The germline V gene has CDR1 MNHEY and CDR2 SMNVEV (reference sequence). This CDR3 region has 15 residues. After removal of 6 bases from V and 1 base from J, the junction contained 8 bases not matched to a gene. This CDR3 is CASRDRGGSSYEQYV. In DNA, the CDR3 is TGTGCCAGCAGAGACAGGGGCGGAAGTTCCTACGAGCAGTACGTC.

This chain's CDR3 is CASSLGQGANAYEQYF. The CDR3 nucleotides read TGTGCCAGCAGCTTAGGCCAGGGGGCCAATGCCTACGAGCAGTACTTC. This chain uses TRBV11-2 with TRBJ2-7; 8 positions match TRBD1. CDR1 and CDR2 (germline): SGHAT, FQNNGV. The V gene end was trimmed by 1 base and the J gene end by 2 bases; junction bases not matched to a gene: 7. This CDR3 region has 16 residues.